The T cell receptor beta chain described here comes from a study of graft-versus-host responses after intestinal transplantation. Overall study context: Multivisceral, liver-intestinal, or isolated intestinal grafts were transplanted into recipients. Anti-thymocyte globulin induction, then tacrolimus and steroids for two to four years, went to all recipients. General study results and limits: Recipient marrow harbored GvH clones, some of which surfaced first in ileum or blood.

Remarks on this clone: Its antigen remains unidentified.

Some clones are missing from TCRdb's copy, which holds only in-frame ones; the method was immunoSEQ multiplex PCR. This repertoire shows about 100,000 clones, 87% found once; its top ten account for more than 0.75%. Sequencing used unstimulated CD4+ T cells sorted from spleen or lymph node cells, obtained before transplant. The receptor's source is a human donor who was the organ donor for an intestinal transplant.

The CDR3 loop is CASSLFSPSGGLEETQYF. The CDR3, as DNA: TGTGCCAGCAGTTTATTCTCCCCTAGCGGGGGCCTCGAAGAGACCCAGTACTTC. The chain is built from TRBV27 and TRBJ2-5, with 10 bases aligning to TRBD2. Trimming took 1 base from V and 3 from J; bases not matched to a gene: 11. Germline values: CDR1 MNHEY, CDR2 SMNVEV (reference sequence). This CDR3 is built from 18 residues.